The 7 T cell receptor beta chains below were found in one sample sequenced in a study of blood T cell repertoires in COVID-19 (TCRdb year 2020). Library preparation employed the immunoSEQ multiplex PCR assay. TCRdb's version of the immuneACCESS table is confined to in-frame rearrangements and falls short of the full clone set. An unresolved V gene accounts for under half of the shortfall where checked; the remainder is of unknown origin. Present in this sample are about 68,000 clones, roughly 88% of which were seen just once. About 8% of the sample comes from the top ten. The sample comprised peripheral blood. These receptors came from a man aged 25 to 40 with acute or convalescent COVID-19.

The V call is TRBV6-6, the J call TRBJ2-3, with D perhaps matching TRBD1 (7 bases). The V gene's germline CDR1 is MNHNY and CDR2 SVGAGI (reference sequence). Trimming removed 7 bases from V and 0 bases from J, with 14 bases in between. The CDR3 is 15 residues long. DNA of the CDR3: TGTGCCAGCACCCCAGGGGGGATCAGCACAGATACGCAGTATTTT. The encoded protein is CASTPGGISTDTQYF.

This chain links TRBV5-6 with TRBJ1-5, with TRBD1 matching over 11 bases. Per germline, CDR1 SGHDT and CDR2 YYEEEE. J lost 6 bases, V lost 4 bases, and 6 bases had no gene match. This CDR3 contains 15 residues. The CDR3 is CASSHGTGGIQPQHF. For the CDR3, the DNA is TGTGCCAGCAGCCATGGGACAGGGGGTATTCAGCCCCAGCATTTT.

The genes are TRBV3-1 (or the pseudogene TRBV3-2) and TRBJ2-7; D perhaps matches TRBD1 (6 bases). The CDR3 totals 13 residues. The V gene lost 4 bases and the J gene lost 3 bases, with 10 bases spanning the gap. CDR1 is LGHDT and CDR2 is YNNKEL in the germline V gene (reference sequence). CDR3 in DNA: TGTGCCAGCAGCCTACAGACAGGCTACGAGCAGTACTTC. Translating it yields CASSLQTGYEQYF.

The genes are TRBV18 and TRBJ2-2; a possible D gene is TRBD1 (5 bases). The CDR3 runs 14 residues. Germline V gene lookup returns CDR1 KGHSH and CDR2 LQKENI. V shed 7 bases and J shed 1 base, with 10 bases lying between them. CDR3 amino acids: CASCRQGNTGELFF. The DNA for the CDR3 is TGTGCCAGCTGTAGGCAGGGGAACACCGGGGAGCTGTTTTTT.

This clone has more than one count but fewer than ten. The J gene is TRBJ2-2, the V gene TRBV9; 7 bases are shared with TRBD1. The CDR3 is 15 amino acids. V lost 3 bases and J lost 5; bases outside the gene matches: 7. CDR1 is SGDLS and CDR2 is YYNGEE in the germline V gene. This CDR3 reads CASSGTGVGTGELFF. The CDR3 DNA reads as TGTGCCAGCAGCGGCACAGGGGTGGGGACCGGGGAGCTGTTTTTT.

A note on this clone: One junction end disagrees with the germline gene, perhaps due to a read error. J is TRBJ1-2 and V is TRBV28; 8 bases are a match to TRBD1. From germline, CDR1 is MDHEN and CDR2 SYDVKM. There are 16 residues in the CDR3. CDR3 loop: CAGRARTGTGDYGYTF. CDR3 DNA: TGTGCCGGCAGAGCTCGGACCGGGACAGGCGACTATGGCTACACCTTC.

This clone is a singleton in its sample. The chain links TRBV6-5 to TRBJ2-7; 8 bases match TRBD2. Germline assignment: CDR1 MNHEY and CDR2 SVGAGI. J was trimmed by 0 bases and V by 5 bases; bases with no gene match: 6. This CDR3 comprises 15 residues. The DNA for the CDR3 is TGTGCCAGCAGTCCTTTTAGCGGGGTCTCCTACGAGCAGTACTTC. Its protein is CASSPFSGVSYEQYF.